Reported below is one T cell receptor beta chain. This entry is derived from a study of blood T cell repertoires in COVID-19. Study-wide background: Specimens from acute and convalescent COVID-19 originated in the United States, Italy and Spain. PBMCs, B-cell-depleted T cells, or T cells provided the cDNA or gDNA that made up the material.

Deletions cut 5 bases from V and 8 bases from J, with 10 bases between. The CDR3 length is 11 residues. CDR1 MDHEN and CDR2 SYDVKM come from the germline V gene. As handled by the study authors: Reference gene primer amplification gave nucleated cell count estimates. Sequencing was performed with immunoSEQ multiplex PCR; in TCRdb, only in-frame clones are kept and a portion is missing. V and J calls and clone size are as listed in that table; D and trimming were resolved from the DNA. The data show roughly 270,000 clones, with 85% seen just once and roughly 5% held by the top ten. Sequenced: peripheral blood. The chain has TRBV28 and TRBJ2-7; TRBD2 might be the D (6 bases). This TCR was recovered from a man in his fifties with active or convalescent COVID-19. The CDR3 is CASSKEGKQYF. The CDR3, as DNA: TGTGCCAGCAGTAAGGAGGGGAAGCAGTACTTC. The full variable domain, rest sourced from reference TRBV28 and TRBJ2-7, is DVKVTQSSRYLVKRTGEKVFLECVQDMDHENMFWYRQDPGLGLRLIYFSYDVKMKEKGDIPEGYSVSREKKERFSLILESASTNQTSMYLCASSKEGKQYFGPGTRLTVT.